This TCR beta chain is from a study of blood T cell repertoires in COVID-19. The data were produced by immunoSEQ multiplex PCR, yet TCRdb's version contains in-frame clones alone and is incomplete. The sample gives fewer than 200,000 clones, 70% to 90% of which show up once; 3.5% to 5% is in the top ten. Germline V gene sequence: CDR1 MNHNY, CDR2 SVGAGI (reference sequence). With 5 bases removed from V and 5 bases from J, the gap between germline ends came to 16 bases. This CDR3 contains 15 residues. The source is a woman between 50 and 59 years old who had recovered from COVID-19. Sequenced input: PBMCs or T cells enriched from blood (not recorded which). This sequence joins TRBV6-6 and TRBJ1-5; no firm D call. The CDR3: CASSKAAPTYQPQHF. The CDR3 DNA follows: TGTGCCAGCAGTAAGGCGGCCCCTACGTATCAGCCCCAGCATTTT.